This TCR beta chain was profiled in a study of CD4 and CD8 cells across lung adenocarcinoma regions. The CDR3 consists of 15 residues. Germline-derived CDR1 and CDR2 are MNHNS and SASEGT. The germline V and J ends were trimmed by 6 bases and 2 bases, with 14 bases remaining between them. One entry per CDR3 protein results from TCRdb running MiXCR on the PCR reads. The table records 2,000 to 2,500 distinct CDR3 sequences, roughly 50% of them present only once. The rearrangement links TRBV6-1 to TRBJ1-3, with TRBD1 as a possible D gene (6 bases). The TCR comes from a female donor with lung adenocarcinoma. The CD4 and CD8 labels of this study may be unreliable. Input material: CD4+ T cells from the center of a lung tumor. CDR3 protein: CASSQLGGAGNTIYF. The DNA for the CDR3 is TGTGCCAGCAGCCAACTTGGGGGCGCTGGAAACACCATATATTTT.